This paragraph reports one TCR beta chain. V lost 0 bases and J lost 0; bases outside the gene matches: 0. CDR1 is KGHDR and CDR2 is SFDVKD in the germline V gene. This CDR3 is 16 amino acids long. In Cohort 3, a recovered donor had either two negative PCRs, clearance, or symptom resolution. The record originates from a study of blood T cell repertoires in COVID-19. Study details: Both acute and convalescent COVID-19 samples were obtained from the United States, Italy and Spain. The analysed material was cDNA or gDNA that came from T cells, B-cell-depleted T cells, or PBMCs.

In the original analysis: Estimated nucleated cell counts came from reference gene primer amplification. Libraries were prepared by immunoSEQ multiplex PCR; TCRdb keeps only in-frame clonotypes and omits some of them. The V and J calls and the clone size are those of that table, but D and trimming were determined from the DNA. The sample has 300,000 to 400,000 clones, 75% to 90% seen once. The sequenced material came from PBMCs or T cells enriched from blood (not recorded which). V gene TRBV24-1 combines with J gene TRBJ2-1; 8 nucleotides align to TRBD1. The clonotype comes from a man in his fifties or sixties who had recovered from COVID-19. The DNA of the CDR3 is TGTGCCACCAGTGATTTGACAGGGGGCTCCTACAATGAGCAGTTCTTC. As protein: CATSDLTGGSYNEQFF.